This entry is about one T cell receptor beta chain. This sample was taken from a study of beta chain features in type 1 diabetes. Since all of the isolated RNA was reverse transcribed, expressed TCRB transcripts were what got sequenced. The repertoire was sequenced with immunoSEQ multiplex PCR; TCRdb's copy has only in-frame clones and lacks some. The top ten hold approximately 0.05% of the sample, which has roughly 240,000 clones, over 65% seen once. CDR1 is GTSNPN, CDR2 SVGIG, per germline (reference sequence). V dropped 1 base and J dropped 2; count of bases not matched to a gene: 14. The CDR3 totals 18 residues.

The rearrangement links TRBV30 to TRBJ2-3; 8 bases are shared with TRBD2. The source is a man younger than 45 in good health. Sequencing was performed on naive CD4+ T cells from blood. CDR3 DNA sequence: TGTGCCTGGAGTGGTCCGCACCAAGCGGGAGCAGCCACAGATACGCAGTATTTT. Its protein product is CAWSGPHQAGAATDTQYF.